The 29 T cell receptor beta chains listed next were all sequenced from one sample in a study of CD8 T cells in Susac syndrome (dated by TCRdb to the late 2010s). The library was prepared using the immunoSEQ multiplex PCR assay. RNA was extracted using the RNeasy kit, and roughly 0.5 to 1 microgram was reverse transcribed with random hexamers. TCRdb reran the public reads through fastp at Q25 and MiXCR, keeping productive beta chains. Every distinct CDR3 protein forms one entry, paired with its most common genes and DNA. The sample includes about 250,000 distinct CDR3 sequences, with 93% observed a single time. In total, the top ten clones hold around 0.072% of the sample. The sequenced sample was CD4+ T cells from PBMCs. All receptors come from a human donor with multiple sclerosis.

This clonotype has a single count. The chain recombines TRBV30 with TRBJ1-3; no reliable D call. The V end was cut by 2 bases, the J end by 2 bases, with 16 bases between. The CDR3 contains 16 residues. Germline CDR1 GTSNPN, CDR2 SVGIG (reference sequence). CDR3 loop: CAWSFLPTVTGNTIYF. The CDR3 DNA sequence: TGTGCCTGGAGTTTCCTGCCCACAGTGACTGGAAACACCATATATTTT. Filled out from reference TRBV30 and TRBJ1-3, the complete variable domain reads SQTIHQWPATLVQPVGSPLSLECTVEGTSNPNLYWYRQAAGRGLQLLFYSVGIGQISSEVPQNLSASRPQDRQFILSSKKLLLSDSGFYLCAWSFLPTVTGNTIYFGEGSWLTVV.

The CDR3 sequence is CSSAGRASTDTQYF. CDR3 nucleotide sequence: TGCAGCTCAGCAGGCCGGGCTAGCACAGATACGCAGTATTTT. The rearrangement joins TRBV29-1 to TRBJ2-3; D remains ambiguous. Germline V gene sequence: CDR1 SQVTM, CDR2 ANQGSEA. CDR3 length: 14 amino acids. V lost 8 bases and J 0 bases, leaving 15 bases between the germline ends.

DNA of the CDR3: TGCAGCGCAGGGGGACAGGGCGACACCGGGGAGCTGTTTTTT. Translated, it gives CSAGGQGDTGELFF. The chain is built from TRBV29-1 and TRBJ2-2; 9 bases are shared with TRBD1. V trimming: 7 bases; J trimming: 3 bases; junction bases outside the gene matches: 6. The germline gives CDR1 SQVTM, CDR2 ANQGSEA. This CDR3 is built from 14 residues.

This clonotype was seen a single time. The rearrangement links TRBV16 to TRBJ1-3; D gene ambiguous. Germline V gene sequence: CDR1 KGHSY, CDR2 FQNENV. Trimming removed 2 bases from V and 1 base from J, with 9 bases in between. This CDR3 has 15 residues. CDR3: CASSQASSSGNTIYF. Here the CDR3 DNA reads TGTGCCAGCAGCCAAGCGAGCTCTTCTGGAAACACCATATATTTT.

The chain has TRBV6-6 and TRBJ1-5, with D hard to call. The CDR3 runs to 12 residues. Germline-derived CDR1 and CDR2 are MNHNY and SVGAGI (reference sequence). V lost 2 bases and J lost 5, with 4 bases in between. CDR3 loop: CASSYLDQPQHF. CDR3 nucleotides: TGTGCCAGCAGTTACCTCGATCAGCCCCAGCATTTT.

The chain is built from TRBV29-1 and TRBJ2-2; D call uncertain. In germline, CDR1 is SQVTM, CDR2 ANQGSEA. The CDR3 covers 14 residues. For the CDR3, the DNA is TGCGCAGAAGGGCGGAGTCCGAACACCGGGGAGCTGTTTTTT. Its translation: CAEGRSPNTGELFF.

With respect to this clonotype: One junction end does not reproduce the germline sequence, and a read error may be involved. J is TRBJ1-5 and V is TRBV23-1, with D unclear. TRBV23-1 is an ORF; its function is uncertain. The CDR3 runs 14 residues. CDR3 amino acids: CASSQSALLEAPAF. CDR3 bases: TGCGCCAGCAGTCAATCGGCCCTCCTAGAGGCCCCAGCATTT.

V gene TRBV28 combines with J gene TRBJ2-5, with 10 bases that match TRBD1. The CDR3 is 16 residues long. The J segment lost 4 bases and the V segment lost 6 bases, leaving 11 bases of the junction unmatched. The germline V gene encodes CDR1 MDHEN and CDR2 SYDVKM. The CDR3 region is CASRNPGQGGVETQYF. The CDR3 DNA is TGTGCCAGCAGAAACCCTGGACAGGGGGGTGTAGAGACCCAGTACTTC. The full variable domain, its missing parts supplied by reference TRBV28 and TRBJ2-5, is DVKVTQSSRYLVKRTGEKVFLECVQDMDHENMFWYRQDPGLGLRLIYFSYDVKMKEKGDIPEGYSVSREKKERFSLILESASTNQTSMYLCASRNPGQGGVETQYFGPGTRLLVL.

V usage is TRBV19 and J usage is TRBJ1-5; D uncertain. The CDR3 is 11 amino acids. The germline V gene has CDR1 LNHDA and CDR2 SQIVND (reference sequence). V shed 8 bases and J shed 3 bases, with 5 bases lying between them. The CDR3 sequence: CASGVNQPQHF. CDR3 nucleotides: TGTGCCAGTGGTGTCAATCAGCCCCAGCATTTT.

This chain uses TRBV14 with TRBJ1-4; 9 nucleotides match TRBD1. Germline V lookup: CDR1 SGHDN, CDR2 FVKESK. This CDR3 is built from 17 residues. The V and J ends lost 1 base and 4 bases, in that order; junction bases with no gene match: 7. The CDR3 DNA sequence: TGTGCCAGCAGCCAAGTAAACAGGGGGCTTAGTAATGAAAAACTGTTTTTT. Its protein is CASSQVNRGLSNEKLFF.

The rearrangement uses TRBV9 and TRBJ2-1; D not resolved. The CDR3 is 15 amino acids. V was shortened by 1 base and J by 0 bases, with 8 bases between the two germline ends. Looked up from germline, CDR1 is SGDLS and CDR2 is YYNGEE. CDR3 residues: CASSVWLSSYNEQFF. CDR3 in DNA: TGTGCCAGCAGCGTATGGTTAAGCTCCTACAATGAGCAGTTCTTC.

The chain joins TRBV27 to TRBJ2-3; TRBD2 matches at 7 bases. CDR1 MNHEY and CDR2 SMNVEV come from the germline V gene (reference sequence). Trimming cost V 3 bases and J 4 bases; bases outside gene matches: 10. The CDR3 covers 16 residues. The CDR3 nucleotides read TGTGCCAGCAGTTTTCTTCAGCGGGACCCCCCAGATACGCAGTATTTT. Translated, it gives CASSFLQRDPPDTQYF.

The V call is TRBV30, the J call TRBJ2-3; 7 bases match TRBD1. Trimming removed 1 base from V and 1 base from J; junction bases left unmatched: 5. This CDR3 has 15 residues. CDR1 and CDR2 (germline): GTSNPN, SVGIG (reference sequence). CDR3 in DNA: TGTGCCTGGAGTGGGCCAGGGGGAGGCACAGATACGCAGTATTTT. Its protein product is CAWSGPGGGTDTQYF.

CDR3 coding DNA: TGCAGTGCTAGGAGGTCAGGGGTTAACACCGGGGAGCTGTTTTTT. It codes for CSARRSGVNTGELFF. V usage is TRBV20-1 and J usage is TRBJ2-2; tentatively, D is TRBD1 (6 bases). Trimming took 3 bases from V and 2 from J, leaving 13 bases between them. The CDR3 has 15 residues. CDR1 and CDR2 from the germline V gene are DFQATT and SNEGSKA (reference sequence).

J is TRBJ2-4 and V is TRBV4-1; 11 positions agree with TRBD2. After removal of 0 bases from V and 0 bases from J, the junction contained 4 bases not matched to a gene. This CDR3 is built from 18 residues. In germline, CDR1 is MGHRA, CDR2 YSYEKL. CDR3 sequence: CASSQEVAGGLAKNIQYF. CDR3 bases: TGCGCCAGCAGCCAAGAGGTAGCGGGAGGGTTAGCCAAAAACATTCAGTACTTC.

This clonotype came up a few times. This rearrangement joins TRBV6-5 to TRBJ2-7; D unresolved. CDR1 is MNHEY and CDR2 is SVGAGI in the germline V gene. The CDR3 is made up of 14 amino acids. V lost 0 bases, J lost 1 base, and 7 bases lay in between. The CDR3 loop reads CASSYSAESYEQYV. The DNA of the CDR3 is TGTGCCAGCAGTTACTCGGCGGAGTCCTACGAGCAGTACGTC.

V gene TRBV20-1 combines with J gene TRBJ2-1; tentative D call: TRBD1 (7 bases). Trimming stripped 5 bases from V and 6 bases from J, with 17 bases between. Looked up from germline, CDR1 is DFQATT and CDR2 is SNEGSKA (reference sequence). The CDR3 is 14 residues long. The CDR3: CSAQGGRGLNEQFF. For the CDR3, the DNA is TGCAGTGCTCAGGGGGGTCGAGGGCTCAATGAGCAGTTCTTC.

This sequence joins TRBV5-1 and TRBJ2-1; 11 bases are a match to TRBD2. With 2 bases clipped from V and 3 bases from J, the junction kept 4 bases outside the gene matches. This CDR3 has 16 amino acids. Germline CDR1 is SGHRS and CDR2 is YFSETQ. CDR3 bases: TGCGCCAGCAGCTTAGAGACTAGCGGGATCTACAATGAGCAGTTCTTC. It encodes CASSLETSGIYNEQFF.

J is TRBJ1-4 and V is TRBV18; TRBD1 agrees at 7 bases. Germline lookup yields CDR1 KGHSH and CDR2 LQKENI. The CDR3 is 13 residues long. The trim removed 4 bases at V and 8 bases at J, leaving 4 bases unmatched. Written as DNA, the CDR3 is TGTGCCAGCTCACGACAGGGCATAGAAAAACTGTTTTTT. Translating it yields CASSRQGIEKLFF.

V usage is TRBV14 and J usage is TRBJ2-1; tentative D call: TRBD2 (6 bases). V was shortened by 4 bases and J by 3 bases, with 10 bases between the two germline ends. This CDR3 region has 14 residues. Germline V lookup: CDR1 SGHDN, CDR2 FVKESK. CDR3 sequence reads: CASSPTRGYNEQFF. The DNA for the CDR3 is TGTGCCAGCAGCCCGACTAGAGGCTACAATGAGCAGTTCTTC.

V and J are TRBV7-2 and TRBJ2-1; D tentatively reads TRBD1 or TRBD2 (5 bases each). Germline CDR1 is SGHTA and CDR2 is FQGNSA. The CDR3 sequence is 14 residues long. Trimming took off 5 bases at V and 7 bases at J, with 15 bases between the two ends. The CDR3 sequence is CASSPGPGRNEQFF. The CDR3 DNA sequence: TGTGCCAGCAGCCCGGGACCGGGTCGAAATGAGCAGTTCTTC.

The V gene is TRBV6-5, the J gene TRBJ2-5; the D gene is possibly TRBD1 (6 bases). The germline V gene has CDR1 MNHEY and CDR2 SVGAGI. Trimming removed 6 bases from V and 2 bases from J, with 16 bases in between. The CDR3 sequence is 15 residues long. Here the CDR3 DNA reads TGTGCCAGCAGCACACGGACAGAAATACAAGAGACCCAGTACTTC. It yields the protein CASSTRTEIQETQYF.

This clonotype was seen only once. The V call is TRBV20-1, the J call TRBJ2-4, with 14 positions matching TRBD2. CDR1 DFQATT and CDR2 SNEGSKA come from the germline V gene (reference sequence). This CDR3 has 18 amino acids. V was pared by 5 bases and J by 2 bases, with 11 bases of the junction left unmatched. The chain's CDR3 is CSAARGLAGVGTKNIQYF. CDR3 DNA: TGCAGTGCTGCCAGGGGACTAGCGGGAGTCGGAACCAAAAACATTCAGTACTTC.

This chain uses TRBV7-9 with TRBJ2-5, with D hard to call. The CDR3 runs to 15 residues. The ends were cut back, 2 bases at V and 5 bases at J, with 15 bases in the middle. CDR1 and CDR2 (germline): SEHNR, FQNEAQ (reference sequence). The CDR3 DNA reads as TGTGCCAGCAGCTTACCACGGCGGTTAGGGGAGACCCAGTACTTC. Protein: CASSLPRRLGETQYF. The full variable domain, with the rest looked up from reference TRBV7-9 and TRBJ2-5, is DTGVSQNPRHKITKRGQNVTFRCDPISEHNRLYWYRQTLGQGPEFLTYFQNEAQLEKSRLLSDRFSAERPKGSFSTLEIQRTEQGDSAMYLCASSLPRRLGETQYFGPGTRLLVL.

The chain uses TRBV5-6 and TRBJ1-3; 9 bases match TRBD1. Germline CDR1 reads SGHDT; CDR2 reads YYEEEE. J gave up 4 bases and V 5 bases, and 7 bases lay outside the gene matches. The CDR3 extends over 15 amino acids. CDR3 sequence: CASSGDREYGNTIYF. CDR3 bases: TGTGCCAGCAGTGGGGACAGGGAATACGGAAACACCATATATTTT.

The CDR3 DNA reads as TGTGCTAGTGGTTTGTCCCAGGGGGCGATCGGGGAGCTGTTTTTT. Translating it yields CASGLSQGAIGELFF. V usage is TRBV12-5 and J usage is TRBJ2-2, with 8 nucleotides matching TRBD1. Germline CDR1 LGHNT, CDR2 FRNRAP. J lost 7 bases, V lost 2 bases, and 6 bases had no gene match. The CDR3 runs to 15 residues.

The V and J genes are TRBV28 and TRBJ2-5; TRBD1 matches 9 bases. In germline, CDR1 is MDHEN, CDR2 SYDVKM. The CDR3 has 15 residues. The V gene end was trimmed by 4 bases and the J gene end by 5 bases; junction bases not matched to a gene: 8. The CDR3 spells CASSSGQGIQETQYF. CDR3 DNA: TGTGCCAGCAGTTCGGGACAGGGCATTCAGGAGACCCAGTACTTC.

The chain uses TRBV7-8 and TRBJ1-2, with D maybe TRBD1 (6 bases). Germline V gene sequence: CDR1 SGHVS, CDR2 FQNEAQ. The CDR3 contains 15 residues. The V end lost 6 bases, the J end lost 7 bases, and 21 bases lay between the germline ends. The CDR3 coding sequence is TGTGCCAGCAGTCTAGGTAGCCCAGGGGAGAGTGGCTACACCTTC. Its protein is CASSLGSPGESGYTF.

V and J are TRBV7-2 and TRBJ2-2, with 12 bases lining up with TRBD2. The V and J ends lost 1 base and 4 bases, in that order; junction bases with no gene match: 7. The CDR3 runs 18 residues. Germline CDR1 is SGHTA and CDR2 is FQGNSA. In nucleotides, the CDR3 is TGTGCCAGCAGCTTAGGTCTAGCGGGGGGGCGCGCCACCGGGGAGCTGTTTTTT. Amino acid sequence: CASSLGLAGGRATGELFF.